This T cell receptor beta chain was captured in a study of cytotoxic CD8 clonotypes in ibrutinib-treated CLL. General observations from the study: Investigators sampled sustained-remission and progressing patients at differing times.

With regard to this clone: Antigen: not known.

CDR1 is SGHNT and CDR2 is YYREEE in the germline V gene (reference sequence). V was trimmed by 4 bases and J by 2 bases, leaving 16 bases between them. The CDR3 contains 15 residues. Depths of 1 in 200,000 to 1 in 1 million T cells were the sequencing target. Here immunoSEQ multiplex PCR was the method, and the copy in TCRdb shows in-frame clones only, minus some. The sample lists some 300,000 clones; 80% were seen once. The chain couples TRBV5-4 to TRBJ2-7, with a weak D call TRBD2 (6 bases). The specimen was PBMCs, collected before ibrutinib treatment. The TCR comes from a human donor with chronic lymphocytic leukemia. CDR3 region: CASSPGTSDAYEQYF. The CDR3 DNA sequence: TGTGCCAGCAGCCCAGGGACTTCCGACGCCTACGAGCAGTACTTC.